The T cell receptor beta chain under discussion was sequenced for a study of blood T cell repertoires in COVID-19. Background on the study: The cDNA or gDNA used as material had been derived from T cells, B-cell-depleted T cells, or PBMCs.

Data came from immunoSEQ multiplex PCR; TCRdb stores just in-frame clones and leaves some out. The sample includes over 200,000 clones, around 90% of them seen just once. Germline CDR1 MNHEY, CDR2 SVGAGI. This CDR3 is 14 amino acids long. V gave up 6 bases and J gave up 0 bases; unmatched junction bases: 3. This receptor was taken from a man aged 60 to 75 who had recovered from COVID-19. The chain recombines TRBV6-5 with TRBJ2-7; 9 positions match TRBD2. Source material: peripheral blood. CDR3 residues: CASSRGLASYEQYF. Here the CDR3 DNA reads TGTGCCAGCAGCCGGGGACTAGCCTCCTACGAGCAGTACTTC.